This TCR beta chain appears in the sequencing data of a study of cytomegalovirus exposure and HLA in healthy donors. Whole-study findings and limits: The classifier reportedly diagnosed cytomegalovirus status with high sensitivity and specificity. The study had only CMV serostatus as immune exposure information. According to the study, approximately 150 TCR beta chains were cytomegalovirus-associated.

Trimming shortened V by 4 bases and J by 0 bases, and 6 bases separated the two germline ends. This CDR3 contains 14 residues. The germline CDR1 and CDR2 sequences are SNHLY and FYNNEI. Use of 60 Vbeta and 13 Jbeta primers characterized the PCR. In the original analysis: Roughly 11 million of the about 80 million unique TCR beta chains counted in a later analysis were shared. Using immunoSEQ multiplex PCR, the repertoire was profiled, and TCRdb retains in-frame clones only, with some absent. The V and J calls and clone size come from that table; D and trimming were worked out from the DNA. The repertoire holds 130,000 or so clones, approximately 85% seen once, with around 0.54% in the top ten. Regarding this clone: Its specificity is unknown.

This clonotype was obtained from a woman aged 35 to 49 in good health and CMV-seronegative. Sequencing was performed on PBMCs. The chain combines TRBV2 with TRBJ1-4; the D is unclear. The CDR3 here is CASSARATNEKLFF. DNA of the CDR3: TGTGCCAGCAGTGCCCGAGCAACTAATGAAAAACTGTTTTTT.